This TCR beta chain stems from a study of control samples from healthy donors and cancer patients (dated by TCRdb to the early 2020s). Remarks on this clone: Its antigen is currently not known. Base qualities are not provided; no much larger clone lies one nucleotide away.

The library was built by means of the immunoSEQ multiplex PCR assay. Held by TCRdb, this immuneACCESS table contains in-frame sequences only and omits some clones. Under half of the omission traces to an unresolved V gene where checked; the cause of the rest is unknown. The sample has about 160,000 clones on record, nearly 96% of them singletons. The ten most abundant clones make up approximately 0.93% of the sample. From the cysteine through the phenylalanine, the CDR3 covers 15 amino acids. Only the CDR3 part of the read is kept: 45 bases, read in frame from the first base. For this chain, trimming is 4 bases at the V end and 1 base at the J end, and the number of junction bases without a gene match is 4. From the germline V gene (reference sequence), CDR1 is LNHDA and CDR2 is SQIVND.

Sequencing was performed on blood. The rearrangement combines TRBV19 with TRBJ2-1, with 7 bases in between that match TRBD2. This clonotype was sampled from a woman in her twenties or thirties in good health. Here is the DNA: TGTGCCAGTAGTACTAGCGGAGAGTCCTACAATGAGCAGTTCTTC. It encodes CASSTSGESYNEQFF.